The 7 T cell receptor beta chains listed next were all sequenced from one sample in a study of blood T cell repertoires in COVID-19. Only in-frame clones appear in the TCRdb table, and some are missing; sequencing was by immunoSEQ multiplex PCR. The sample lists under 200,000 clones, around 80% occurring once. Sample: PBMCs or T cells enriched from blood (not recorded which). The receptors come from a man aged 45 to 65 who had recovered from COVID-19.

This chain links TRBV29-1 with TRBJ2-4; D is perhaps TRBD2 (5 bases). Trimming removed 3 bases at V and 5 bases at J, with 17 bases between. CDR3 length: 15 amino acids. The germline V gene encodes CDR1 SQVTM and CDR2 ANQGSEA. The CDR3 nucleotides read TGCAGCGTTGAGTCCTGGGGAGTTCTACAAAACATTCAGTACTTC. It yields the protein CSVESWGVLQNIQYF.

The CDR3 DNA is TGTGCCAGCAGCGTAGGCCTAGCGGGGTACGGGGAGCTGTTTTTT. As protein: CASSVGLAGYGELFF. The V and J genes are TRBV9 and TRBJ2-2; TRBD2 aligns across 9 bases. J lost 7 bases, V lost 0 bases, and 4 bases had no gene match. The CDR3 runs to 15 residues. Germline CDR1 and CDR2: SGDLS and YYNGEE. The variable domain in full, completed from reference TRBV9 and TRBJ2-2, reads DSGVTQTPKHLITATGQRVTLRCSPRSGDLSVYWYQQSLDQGLQFLIQYYNGEERAKGNILERFSAQQFPDLHSELNLSSLELGDSALYFCASSVGLAGYGELFFGEGSRLTVL.

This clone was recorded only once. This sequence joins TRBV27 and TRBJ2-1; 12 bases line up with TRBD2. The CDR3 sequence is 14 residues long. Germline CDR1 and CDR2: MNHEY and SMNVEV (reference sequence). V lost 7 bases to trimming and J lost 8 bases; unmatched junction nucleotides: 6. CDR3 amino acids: CASMLAGGSDEQFF. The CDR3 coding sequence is TGTGCCAGCATGCTAGCGGGGGGGTCCGATGAGCAGTTCTTC.

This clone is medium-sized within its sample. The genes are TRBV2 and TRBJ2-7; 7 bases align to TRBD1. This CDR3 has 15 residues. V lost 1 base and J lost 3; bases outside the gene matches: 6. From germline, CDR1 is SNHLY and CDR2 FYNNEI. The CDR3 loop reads CASSEGGGRSYEQYF. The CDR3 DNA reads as TGTGCCAGCAGTGAAGGAGGGGGCAGGAGCTACGAGCAGTACTTC.

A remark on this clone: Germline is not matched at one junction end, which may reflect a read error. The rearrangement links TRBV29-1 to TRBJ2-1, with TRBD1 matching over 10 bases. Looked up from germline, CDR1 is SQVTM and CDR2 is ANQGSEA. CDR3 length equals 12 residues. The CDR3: CSVPGDRGEEFF. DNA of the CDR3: TGCAGCGTACCCGGGGACAGGGGTGAGGAGTTCTTC.

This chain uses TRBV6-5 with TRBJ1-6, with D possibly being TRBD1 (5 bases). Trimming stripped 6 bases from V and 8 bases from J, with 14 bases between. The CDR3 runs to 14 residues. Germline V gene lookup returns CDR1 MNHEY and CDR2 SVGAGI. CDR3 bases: TGTGCCAGCAGCCCCCGCAGGGCGGATTCACCCCTCCACTTT. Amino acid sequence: CASSPRRADSPLHF.

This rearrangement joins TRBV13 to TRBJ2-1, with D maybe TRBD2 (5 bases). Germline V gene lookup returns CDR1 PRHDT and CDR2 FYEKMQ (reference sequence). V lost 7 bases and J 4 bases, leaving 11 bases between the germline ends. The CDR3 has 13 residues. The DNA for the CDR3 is TGTGCCAGCAAGGACTTCCTATACAATGAGCAGTTCTTC. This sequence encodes CASKDFLYNEQFF.